The present T cell receptor (beta chain) was sequenced within a study of T cell responses to AZD1222 COVID-19 vaccine. Study at large: Second doses that came at about 4 or about 12 weeks were put together.

About this clone itself: No antigen is known for it.

Only in-frame clones appear in the TCRdb table, and some are missing; sequencing was by immunoSEQ multiplex PCR. The table includes 150,000 or so clones, around 93% detected once. V trimming: 0 bases; J trimming: 5 bases; junction bases outside the gene matches: 9. Germline V gene sequence: CDR1 SGHAT, CDR2 FQNNGV. The CDR3 has 17 residues. Study conclusions and caveats: Vaccination with two AZD1222 doses was followed by a rise in Spike-specific TCR breadth and depth.

This sequence was found in an adult in good health. The gene calls are TRBV11-2 and TRBJ2-5; 10 nucleotides align to TRBD1. The sample in question was peripheral blood, obtained on day 0 of AZD1222 vaccination. In nucleotides, the CDR3 is TGTGCCAGCAGCTTAGATCGCGGGACAGGGGTGGGGGAGACCCAGTACTTC. It yields the protein CASSLDRGTGVGETQYF.